This entry is about one T cell receptor beta chain. Unique molecular identifiers were used to barcode this TCRbeta library. TCRdb re-derived calls from the PCR reads in MiXCR, one entry per CDR3 protein. Of 450,000 to 600,000 distinct CDR3 sequences listed, around 20% are singletons. The sample is drawn from a study of T-cell reconstitution after alpha-beta-depleted transplantation in children. CDR1 KGHSH and CDR2 LQKENI come from the germline V gene. The CDR3 consists of 14 residues. The V end lost 1 base, the J end lost 6 bases, and 10 bases lay between the germline ends. The V gene is TRBV18, the J gene TRBJ1-5; a weak D match, TRBD1 (6 bases). Sample: PBMCs from the stem cell graft donor, taken from the stem cell graft. The sequence was collected from a human donor who donated a stem cell graft to a child with acute lymphoblastic leukemia. Here the CDR3 DNA reads TGTGCCAGCTCACCACGGCAGGGGCCTCAGCCCCAGCATTTT. The encoded protein is CASSPRQGPQPQHF. The full variable domain, with the rest looked up from reference TRBV18 and TRBJ1-5, is NAGVMQNPRHLVRRRGQEARLRCSPMKGHSHVYWYRQLPEEGLKFMVYLQKENIIDESGMPKERFSAEFPKEGPSILRIQQVVRGDSAAYFCASSPRQGPQPQHFGDGTRLSIL.